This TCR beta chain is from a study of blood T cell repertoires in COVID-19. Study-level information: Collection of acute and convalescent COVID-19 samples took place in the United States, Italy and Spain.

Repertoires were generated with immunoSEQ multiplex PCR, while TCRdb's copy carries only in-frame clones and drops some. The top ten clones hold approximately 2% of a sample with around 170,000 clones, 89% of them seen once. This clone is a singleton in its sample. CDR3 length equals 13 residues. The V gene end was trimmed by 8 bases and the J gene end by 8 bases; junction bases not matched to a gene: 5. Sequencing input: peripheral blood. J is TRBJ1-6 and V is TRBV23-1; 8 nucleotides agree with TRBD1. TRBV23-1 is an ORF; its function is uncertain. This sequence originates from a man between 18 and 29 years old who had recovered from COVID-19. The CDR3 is CASQTGGDSPLHF. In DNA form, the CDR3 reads TGCGCCAGCCAAACAGGGGGTGATTCACCCCTCCACTTT.